What follows are 31 T cell receptor beta chains derived from one specimen sequenced in a study of human T cells and chemical hapten exposure. Indicated time point: patch test 2, 6 weeks after DPC sensitization. Treatment denoted: therapeutic diphenylcyclopropenone sensitization with weekly scalp DPC. TCRdb re-called the RACE reads with MiXCR, one entry per CDR3 protein. This table has over 100,000 distinct CDR3 sequences, roughly a tenth appearing once. Here the sequenced sample was whole blood, taken in connection with sensitization to the hapten diphenylcyclopropenone (DPC). The receptors stem from a woman between 35 and 50 years old with alopecia areata. Some clones in this sample may be carry-over from other donors' samples.

The V call is TRBV7-2, the J call TRBJ2-5; 10 bases align to TRBD1. The CDR3 totals 14 residues. Germline CDR1 is SGHTA and CDR2 is FQGNSA. With V trimmed by 6 bases and J by 1 base, 2 bases remained unmatched. The CDR3 DNA reads TGTGCCAGCAGGCGGGACAGGGGCCAAGAGACCCAGTACTTC. Encoded protein: CASRRDRGQETQYF.

The genes are TRBV20-1 and TRBJ1-2; possibly TRBD1 for D (6 bases). With 6 bases removed from V and 8 bases from J, the gap between germline ends came to 13 bases. The CDR3 runs 11 residues. Germline loops: CDR1 DFQATT, CDR2 SNEGSKA (reference sequence). The CDR3 DNA is TGCAGTGCCGAGGGGGGGCGCGGCTACACCTTC. As protein: CSAEGGRGYTF.

This clonotype was counted between two and nine times. The chain combines TRBV12-2 with TRBJ1-5; the table's TRBD1 call for D was not verified on the DNA. TRBV12-2 is an annotated pseudogene. The CDR3 runs to 15 residues. CDR3 loop: CASRPRTGHHRAQHF. Written as DNA, the CDR3 is TGTGCAAGTCGCCCCAGGACAGGCCACCATAGGGCCCAGCATTTT.

This clonotype has only one observation. The chain uses TRBV6-5 and TRBJ2-3; D is undetermined. V was shortened by 6 bases and J by 1 base, with 14 bases between the two germline ends. The V gene's germline CDR1 is MNHEY and CDR2 SVGAGI. The CDR3 is made up of 15 amino acids. The CDR3: CASSSLGQGTDTQYF. CDR3 nucleotides: TGTGCCAGCAGCTCCCTTGGGCAGGGCACAGATACGCAGTATTTT.

This clonotype was seen more than once but under ten times. The V gene is TRBV6-2 or TRBV6-3, the J gene TRBJ2-5; 9 nucleotides align to TRBD2. V lost 0 bases, J lost 2 bases, and 7 bases stayed unmatched. The CDR3 is 17 residues long. Germline lookup yields CDR1 MNHEY and CDR2 SVGEGT. Here the CDR3 DNA reads TGTGCCAGCAGTTACTCGAGGAGCGGGGGGAAACAAGAGACCCAGTACTTC. Translated, it gives CASSYSRSGGKQETQYF.

A few counts support this clonotype. The J gene is TRBJ2-1, the V gene TRBV20-1; weak D call: TRBD1 (7 bases). Germline CDR1 DFQATT, CDR2 SNEGSKA (reference sequence). The CDR3 has 15 residues. V was clipped by 6 bases and J by 3 bases, with 18 bases between them. The CDR3 nucleotides read TGCAGTGCCCCGGGGAGGACAGGCGTCTACAATGAGCAGTTCTTC. Protein: CSAPGRTGVYNEQFF.

This clonotype was counted at least ten times. This chain joins TRBV6-2 or TRBV6-3 and TRBJ1-1; TRBD1 might be the D (6 bases). The CDR3 covers 14 residues. CDR1 is MNHEY and CDR2 is SVGEGT in the germline V gene. V was pared by 6 bases and J by 4 bases, with 15 bases between. CDR3 in DNA: TGTGCCAGCAGATGGCAGGGGCGGAGCACTGAAGCTTTCTTT. Its translation: CASRWQGRSTEAFF.

This clonotype was seen only a few times. The J gene is TRBJ1-2, the V gene TRBV2, with 8 nucleotides matching TRBD1. V trimming: 8 bases; J trimming: 3 bases; junction bases outside the gene matches: 5. The CDR3 length is 13 residues. Germline lookup yields CDR1 SNHLY and CDR2 FYNNEI. The CDR3 DNA reads as TGTGCCAGCCCCGGGACAGGAGACTATGGCTACACCTTC. This sequence encodes CASPGTGDYGYTF.

This clonotype was observed many times. V usage is TRBV5-5 and J usage is TRBJ2-3; D gene ambiguous. The V gene lost 3 bases and the J gene lost 0 bases, with 2 bases spanning the gap. The CDR3 is 12 residues long. Germline CDR1 SGHKS, CDR2 YYEKEE (reference sequence). This chain's CDR3 is CASSYSTDTQYF. CDR3 sequence (DNA): TGTGCCAGCAGCTATAGCACAGATACGCAGTATTTT.

The chain joins TRBV18 to TRBJ2-3; 7 nucleotides align to TRBD1. The V gene end was trimmed by 2 bases and the J gene end by 1 base; junction bases not matched to a gene: 0. The germline V gene encodes CDR1 KGHSH and CDR2 LQKENI. There are 14 residues in the CDR3. The CDR3 sequence is CASSPDRGTDTQYF. The CDR3 DNA is TGTGCCAGCTCACCAGACAGGGGCACAGATACGCAGTATTTT.

This clonotype was seen a handful of times. This CDR3 reads CASSQGSGLAGGPRSYNEQFF. The DNA for the CDR3 is TGCGCCAGCAGCCAAGGATCCGGACTAGCGGGGGGGCCTCGATCCTACAATGAGCAGTTCTTC. The chain combines TRBV4-3 with TRBJ2-1, with 15 bases aligning to TRBD2. This CDR3 is built from 21 residues. Germline V gene sequence: CDR1 LGHNA, CDR2 YSLEER. V dropped 1 base and J dropped 1; count of bases not matched to a gene: 11.

CDR3 in amino acids: CASGGQNYEQYF. The CDR3 DNA sequence: TGTGCCAGCGGGGGACAGAACTACGAGCAGTACTTC. V and J are TRBV12-3 or TRBV12-4 and TRBJ2-7; TRBD1 aligns across 7 bases. The CDR3 loop spans 12 amino acids. The trim removed 8 bases at V and 3 bases at J, leaving 4 bases unmatched.

At least ten counts were recorded for this clonotype. The chain links TRBV28 to TRBJ1-2, with TRBD1 matching 7 bases. The CDR3 runs 17 residues. The germline CDR1 and CDR2 sequences are MDHEN and SYDVKM. V trimming: 2 bases; J trimming: 8 bases; junction bases outside the gene matches: 17. The CDR3 bases are TGTGCCAGCAGTTTACTTCTGGGACAGACCTCACGTCGCGGCTACACCTTC. It specifies CASSLLLGQTSRRGYTF.

This clonotype was detected many times. The chain combines TRBV18 with TRBJ1-6; D perhaps matches TRBD1 (5 bases). CDR1 and CDR2 from the germline V gene are KGHSH and LQKENI. The CDR3 runs 15 residues. Trimming shortened V by 0 bases and J by 10 bases, and 13 bases separated the two germline ends. The CDR3 DNA is TGTGCCAGCTCACCACCGACGGGGGAGACATCACCCCTCCACTTT. It specifies CASSPPTGETSPLHF. The complete variable domain, with remaining parts taken from reference TRBV18 and TRBJ1-6, reads NAGVMQNPRHLVRRRGQEARLRCSPMKGHSHVYWYRQLPEEGLKFMVYLQKENIIDESGMPKERFSAEFPKEGPSILRIQQVVRGDSAAYFCASSPPTGETSPLHFGNGTRLTVT.

This clonotype occurred many times. The chain carries TRBV7-6 and TRBJ2-5, with D possibly TRBD2 on 5 matching bases. The germline CDR1 and CDR2 sequences are SGHVS and FNYEAQ. This CDR3 region has 15 residues. Trimming left V 0 bases short and J 6 bases short, with 14 bases between. The CDR3 DNA follows: TGTGCCAGCAGCTTAGCAGGACTCACCGGGCAGACCCAGTACTTC. Translated: CASSLAGLTGQTQYF.

The rearrangement uses TRBV20-1 and TRBJ1-1, with D maybe TRBD1 (6 bases). V was cut by 3 bases and J by 2 bases, with 13 bases left in between. Germline V gives CDR1 DFQATT, CDR2 SNEGSKA (reference sequence). This CDR3 spans 14 amino acids. The CDR3 sequence: CSASMGAPNTEAFF. The CDR3 DNA sequence: TGCAGTGCTAGTATGGGGGCCCCTAACACTGAAGCTTTCTTT.

The table lists this clonotype with many counts. The rearrangement joins TRBV9 to TRBJ2-4; weak D call: TRBD2 (5 bases). Germline V lookup: CDR1 SGDLS, CDR2 YYNGEE. Trimming took 1 base from V and 5 from J, leaving 7 bases between them. The CDR3 consists of 13 residues. CDR3 region: CASSVSGENIQYF. CDR3 nucleotide sequence: TGTGCCAGCAGCGTAAGCGGAGAAAACATTCAGTACTTC.

On this clonotype: A much larger clone differs by one base, so this may be a read error. CDR3 sequence: CASSFNRGPYEKYF. In DNA, the CDR3 is TGTGCCAGCAGCTTCAATCGGGGCCCCTACGAGAAGTACTTC. The V call is TRBV7-2, the J call TRBJ2-7; D tentatively fits TRBD1 or TRBD2 (5 bases each). The CDR3 has 14 residues. Germline V lookup: CDR1 SGHTA, CDR2 FQGNSA.

The rearrangement uses TRBV4-1 and TRBJ1-5; 8 bases line up with TRBD1. Losses at the gene ends were 4 bases for V and 5 bases for J; bases not matched to a gene: 7. This CDR3 spans 15 amino acids. Germline CDR1 and CDR2: MGHRA and YSYEKL. The CDR3 nucleotides read TGCGCCAGCAGCCGAACTACAGGGGGTGATCAGCCCCAGCATTTT. This encodes CASSRTTGGDQPQHF.

The chain is built from TRBV6-2 or TRBV6-3 and TRBJ2-1, with TRBD2 as a possible D gene (6 bases). With 2 bases removed from V and 9 bases from J, the gap between germline ends came to 17 bases. This CDR3 region has 15 residues. Germline V CDR1 and CDR2: MNHEY, SVGEGT. CDR3 sequence: CASSYPASRGSEQFF. The DNA of the CDR3 is TGTGCCAGCAGTTACCCAGCTAGCCGGGGGTCTGAGCAGTTCTTC.

This clonotype was recorded many times. The chain is built from TRBV6-2 or TRBV6-3 and TRBJ2-3; D perhaps matches TRBD1 (5 bases). With 6 bases removed from V and 6 bases from J, the gap between germline ends came to 7 bases. From germline, CDR1 is MNHEY and CDR2 SVGEGT. CDR3 length: 11 residues. CDR3 sequence (DNA): TGTGCCAGCAGCAGACAGGATACGCAGTATTTT. Its translation is CASSRQDTQYF.

This clonotype was seen at least ten times. The rearrangement uses TRBV5-6 and TRBJ1-2; D is unresolved. Deletions cut 2 bases from V and 2 bases from J, with 7 bases between. CDR1 and CDR2 from the germline V gene are SGHDT and YYEEEE. This CDR3 has 13 amino acids. The CDR3, as DNA: TGTGCCAGCAGCTTTAATCCCAACTATGGCTACACCTTC. Its translation is CASSFNPNYGYTF.

This clonotype was detected only a few times. The V and J genes are TRBV5-8 and TRBJ1-3; D perhaps matches TRBD1 (5 bases). CDR3 length: 14 residues. Trimming took off 5 bases at V and 1 base at J, with 10 bases between the two ends. Per germline, CDR1 SGHTS and CDR2 YDEGEE. CDR3 DNA: TGTGCCAGCAGTTTGCGGGGGTCTGGAAACACCATATATTTT. Translating it yields CASSLRGSGNTIYF.

This clonotype has only a few counts. V gene TRBV7-2 combines with J gene TRBJ2-1, with 8 positions matching TRBD2. The CDR3 totals 15 residues. The germline gives CDR1 SGHTA, CDR2 FQGNSA. The V and J ends lost 10 bases and 0 bases, in that order; junction bases with no gene match: 8. The CDR3 region is CATRGGSSSYNEQFF. The CDR3, as DNA: TGTGCCACCCGGGGGGGATCAAGCTCCTACAATGAGCAGTTCTTC.

This clonotype has a count of ten or more. The J gene is TRBJ2-2, the V gene TRBV5-1, with a weak D call TRBD2 (6 bases). The V and J ends lost 2 bases and 5 bases respectively, with 16 bases between them. The length of the CDR3 is 16 residues. The germline CDR1 and CDR2 sequences are SGHRS and YFSETQ. CDR3: CASSLYGTQGTGELFF. CDR3 sequence (DNA): TGCGCCAGCAGCTTATACGGGACTCAAGGTACCGGGGAGCTGTTTTTT.

This clonotype was recorded at least ten times. The gene calls are TRBV25-1 and TRBJ1-3; tentatively, D is TRBD1 (5 bases). CDR1 is MGHDK and CDR2 is SYGVNS in the germline V gene. CDR3 length: 17 amino acids. Trimming left V 7 bases short and J 2 bases short, with 21 bases between. This CDR3 reads CASTHSASGTTGNTIYF. DNA of the CDR3: TGTGCCAGCACTCACTCTGCCTCCGGGACTACTGGAAACACCATATATTTT.

This clonotype turned up a few times. This chain joins TRBV4-3 and TRBJ1-5, with D tentatively TRBD1 (5 bases). V was pared by 0 bases and J by 6 bases, with 12 bases between. The CDR3 covers 15 residues. The V gene's germline CDR1 is LGHNA and CDR2 YSLEER. CDR3 sequence reads: CASSQERQNFQPQHF. The CDR3 DNA sequence: TGCGCCAGCAGCCAAGAAAGACAGAATTTTCAGCCCCAGCATTTT.

This clonotype showed up many times. The V gene is TRBV2, the J gene TRBJ1-6; D not resolved. Trimming shortened V by 7 bases and J by 8 bases, and 15 bases separated the two germline ends. CDR3 size: 14 residues. Per the germline V gene, CDR1 is SNHLY and CDR2 is FYNNEI. The CDR3 DNA sequence: TGTGCCAGCAAAGGGCCGGGAGGTCATTCACCCCTCCACTTT. It encodes CASKGPGGHSPLHF.

The genes are TRBV10-1 and TRBJ2-7; 11 nucleotides match TRBD2. The trim removed 6 bases at V and 3 bases at J, leaving 7 bases unmatched. Germline V CDR1 and CDR2: WNHNN, SYGVQD (reference sequence). The CDR3 is 15 amino acids. CDR3 in DNA: TGCGCCAGCAGCGATCCCGGGACTAGCGGCTACGAGCAGTACTTC. Its protein product is CASSDPGTSGYEQYF.

The chain combines TRBV6-2 or TRBV6-3 with TRBJ2-5; 9 positions agree with TRBD2. The CDR3 extends over 15 amino acids. V lost 6 bases, J lost 1 base, and 6 bases stayed unmatched. Germline CDR1 MNHEY, CDR2 SVGEGT. The CDR3 here is CASRLAGTLQETQYF. The CDR3 DNA follows: TGTGCCAGCAGGCTAGCGGGAACCCTCCAAGAGACCCAGTACTTC.

This clonotype was counted a few times. The chain links TRBV7-2 to TRBJ2-5, with TRBD2 identical over 8 bases. The V segment lost 4 bases and the J segment 9 bases; nucleotides outside the gene matches: 1. The germline V gene encodes CDR1 SGHTA and CDR2 FQGNSA. The CDR3 loop spans 11 amino acids. In DNA form, the CDR3 reads TGTGCCAGCAGCTCGGGGGGGGCCCAGTACTTC. It codes for CASSSGGAQYF.